This paragraph covers one TCR beta chain sequence. Its antigen is undetermined. The germline gives CDR1 SGHTA, CDR2 FQGNSA. The length of the CDR3 is 13 residues. With 5 bases removed from V and 9 bases from J, the gap between germline ends came to 14 bases. Reverse transcribed after extraction, RNA yielded cDNA as the sequencing template. The repertoire was sequenced with immunoSEQ multiplex PCR; TCRdb's copy has only in-frame clones and lacks some. In the table there are under 35,000 clones, roughly 80% of which are singletons. This specimen comes from a study of CD8+ T cells in alopecia areata. Study-level points and caveats: It was lesional scalp, especially alopecia totalis/universalis, that showed higher clonality than normal scalp.

V is TRBV7-2 and J is TRBJ2-1; perhaps TRBD2 as D (6 bases). This TCR derives from a human donor with alopecia areata. The material sequenced was NKG2D-low CD8+ T cells sorted from blood. CDR3 coding DNA: TGTGCCAGCAGCCCGGGACTCGGGGGTGAGCAGTTCTTC. This sequence encodes CASSPGLGGEQFF.